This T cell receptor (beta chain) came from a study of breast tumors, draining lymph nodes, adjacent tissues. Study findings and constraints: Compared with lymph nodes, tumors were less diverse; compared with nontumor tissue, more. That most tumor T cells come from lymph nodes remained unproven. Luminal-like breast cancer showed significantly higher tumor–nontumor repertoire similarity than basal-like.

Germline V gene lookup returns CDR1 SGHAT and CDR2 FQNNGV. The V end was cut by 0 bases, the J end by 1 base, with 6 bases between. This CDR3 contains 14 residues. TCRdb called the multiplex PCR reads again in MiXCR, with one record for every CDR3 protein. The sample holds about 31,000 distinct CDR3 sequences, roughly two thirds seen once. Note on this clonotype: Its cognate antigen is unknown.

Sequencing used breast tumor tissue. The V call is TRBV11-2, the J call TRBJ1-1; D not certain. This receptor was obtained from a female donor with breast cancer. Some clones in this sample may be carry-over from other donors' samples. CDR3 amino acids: CASSLEPTNTEAFF. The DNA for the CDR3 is TGTGCCAGCAGCTTAGAACCGACGAACACTGAAGCTTTCTTT.